One T cell receptor beta chain is described in this entry. Per the study methods: The assay estimated nucleated cells by amplifying reference gene primers. Profiled with immunoSEQ multiplex PCR; TCRdb holds only in-frame clones, not every one. That table supplies the V and J calls and clone size; D and trimming were determined from the DNA. The data show hundreds of thousands of clones, 86% seen once. CDR1 is MNHNY, CDR2 SVGAGI, per germline (reference sequence). Trimming left V 7 bases short and J 4 bases short, with 17 bases between. The CDR3 runs to 14 residues. This sample was included in a study of blood T cell repertoires in COVID-19. Overall study context: Some COVID-19 samples were acute and others convalescent; all came from the United States, Italy and Spain. Sample material is recorded as cDNA or gDNA derived from T cells, B-cell-depleted T cells, or PBMCs.

This TCR came from a woman aged 25 to 39 with active or convalescent COVID-19. The specimen sequenced was peripheral blood. This rearrangement joins TRBV6-6 to TRBJ2-7, with a possible D match to TRBD2 (5 bases). For the CDR3, the DNA is TGTGCCAGCACACAACACCCTCGAGGGTACGAGCAGTACTTC. Translation: CASTQHPRGYEQYF.